A selection of T cell receptor beta chains follows, all from one sample in a study of control samples from healthy donors and cancer patients. Clones were sequenced by immunoSEQ multiplex PCR, and TCRdb holds only the in-frame ones, with some missing. The table lists about 140,000 clones, 91% of them singletons, with approximately 3.2% in the top ten. Sequences were obtained from blood. The receptors here all came from a man in his thirties or forties in good health. Both conserved end residues are part of each CDR3. Rows may omit the clone size; those that give it use once, few, many or a size class.

size | J | V | CDR3
NA | TRBJ1-1 | TRBV11-2 | CASSPSGRDPEAFF
NA | TRBJ1-2 | TRBV19 | CASSLGFDGYTF
NA | TRBJ2-2 | TRBV25-1 | CASKGGVGELFF
NA | TRBJ2-1 | TRBV29-1 | CSVVPGGYNEQFF
NA | TRBJ2-1 | TRBV7-8 | CASSKDGRAWDEQFF
NA | TRBJ1-3 | TRBV13 | CASSLRSGRYSGNTIYF
few | TRBJ1-2 | TRBV6-5 | CASSPPGGNYGYTF
NA | TRBJ1-2 | TRBV15 | CATSTAGKYYGYTF
NA | TRBJ2-3 | TRBV10-3 | CAIKPLGTSGEDTQYF
few | TRBJ1-4 | TRBV24-1 | CATSEHDEKLFF
NA | TRBJ1-2 | TRBV29-1 | CSANQGQGYGYTF
NA | TRBJ2-7 | TRBV5-1 | CASQRTRGGINEQYF
NA | TRBJ2-7 | TRBV7-9 | CASSSETGGAEYEQYF
once | TRBJ2-1 | TRBV10-3 | CAISGETSGGGNEQFF
once | TRBJ1-1 | TRBV6-1 | CASSEGTGGITEAFF
NA | TRBJ1-4 | TRBV19 | CASSTRSQSEKLFF
NA | TRBJ2-7 | TRBV7-9 | CASSLDRGDEQYF
NA | TRBJ1-2 | TRBV19 | CASSMPFWTSGYTF
once | TRBJ1-3 | TRBV6-5 | CASSRQISGNTIYF
NA | TRBJ2-7 | TRBV7-9 | CASSYTGPEQYF
few | TRBJ1-5 | TRBV12-3/TRBV12-4 | CASKGQVLQPQHF
NA | TRBJ1-1 | TRBV2 | CASMTGHTEAFF
NA | TRBJ1-1 | TRBV19 | CASNFKVGSNTEAFF
NA | TRBJ2-1 | TRBV7-3 | CASSLSWVGLAPYNEQFF
NA | TRBJ1-2 | TRBV30 | CAWSVGGFDYGYTF
NA | TRBJ2-1 | TRBV19 | CASVPTGTYNEQFF
NA | TRBJ2-1 | TRBV5-4 | CASSVAPSGVNEQFF
few | TRBJ1-5 | TRBV10-1 | CASSAGAIEPQHF
few | TRBJ2-7 | TRBV21-1 | CARSPGLAGDYEQYF
NA | TRBJ1-5 | TRBV5-6 | CASSLGSGGTQPQHF